Described below is a single T cell receptor (beta chain) sequence and its context. This clonotype is medium-sized (0.01 to 0.1%). Its binding antigen is unknown. Nothing much larger sits one base from this clone, and base qualities are not available. The data derive from a study of spatial heterogeneity in lung cancer (dated by TCRdb to between 2018 and 2021). Some background on the complete study: Beta-chain transcripts were consistently detected in greater numbers than alpha-chain transcripts, which likely reflects a higher abundance of beta-chain transcripts. A strong correlation was found between TCR transcript counts in tumor regions and a T cell transcriptional module score from matched bulk RNA-seq. In the raw uncorrected reads, each unique combination of TCR and UMI appeared more than ten times on average. The study quantitatively compared TCR alpha and beta repertoires across multiple tumor regions, matched nontumor lung and blood in non-small cell lung cancer. TCR repertoire features were related to nonsynonymous mutation counts determined by whole-exome sequencing of tumor tissue. Both alpha and beta chains were TCR-sequenced in samples taken at surgery, namely 220 tumor regions, 62 to 70 matched nontumor lung samples and about 52 PBMC samples.

V was cut back by 7 bases and J by 0 bases, leaving a gap of 9 bases between them. CDR1 and CDR2, looked up from the germline V gene, are MNHNS and SASEGT. Taken from cysteine to phenylalanine, the CDR3 has 13 residues. CDR3 DNA is the only sequence kept; it has 39 bases, read in frame from the first base. What the time point label conveys for this sample: sample taken at primary tumor resection. Samples were obtained from 65 to 90 patients with early-stage, untreated non-small cell lung cancer from the lung TRACERx cohort. Without any cell sorting, TCR sequencing was performed on whole RNA extracted either from tumor and nontumor lung tissue or from cryopreserved PBMC samples. Patients were selected for TCR sequencing only if sufficient RNA was available from at least two tumor regions. Tumor and adjacent nontumor lung specimens were reviewed by a lung pathologist before selection. The paper as a whole reports these results and caveats: TCR-seq coverage of tumor T cells was estimated at only approximately 7% for alpha chains and less than 15% for beta chains. The number of expanded intratumoral alpha and beta TCRs correlated with the tumor nonsynonymous mutation count. The count of ubiquitous expanded TCRs correlated with the count of ubiquitous nonsynonymous mutations, and the count of regional expanded TCRs correlated with the count of regional nonsynonymous mutations. Confirming at a functional level the hypothesis that regional TCRs recognize regional mutations was considered to require additional single-cell paired TCR alpha and beta sequencing.

The library came from 5' RACE. The instrument given in TCRdb is NextSeq 500. The TCR library protocol attached a unique molecular identifier to each TCR cDNA molecule to allow correction of PCR and sequencing errors. The authors processed their data as follows. Decombinator tools were used for TCR identification, UMI-based error correction and CDR3 extraction. TCRs above a frequency of 2 per 1,000, corresponding to the top 1% of the tumor frequency distribution, were defined as expanded. Expanded tumor TCRs were classed as regional if statistically deemed absent (corrected P<0.05) from at least one tumor region, otherwise ubiquitous. Each repertoire was subsampled 100 times to 5,000 TCRs, after which Renyi diversity was computed with the R vegan package. CDR3 similarity networks were constructed using string-kernel similarity of amino acid triplets, with links drawn between CDR3s whose pairwise similarity was above 0.82. Clones were called with MiXCR by TCRdb after fastp trimmed the public reads at Q25, and only in-frame beta chains were retained. Under each unique CDR3 protein, matching rows form one entry showing the most common genes and DNA. TCRdb, not the original authors, processed these V and J calls. Recorded for this sample are 2,500 to 4,000 distinct CDR3 sequences; 2.5% to 4% of them occurred a single time. About 15% of the sample comes from the top ten.

The receptor's source is a male donor with early-stage non-small cell lung cancer. The chain links TRBV6-1 with TRBJ1-1; tentative D gene TRBD1, with 5 bases matching. The starting material was lung tumor tissue, obtained at surgery. In nucleotides, the sequence is TGTGCCAGCAAGCGACAGATGAACACTGAAGCTTTCTTT. The translation is CASKRQMNTEAFF.